This TCR beta chain was captured by sequencing in a study of Tregs in tolerant kidney transplant recipients. The data were produced by immunoSEQ multiplex PCR, yet TCRdb's version contains in-frame clones alone and is incomplete. The listing records about 30,000 clones. The trim removed 4 bases at V and 6 bases at J, leaving 6 bases unmatched. Germline values: CDR1 SGHVS, CDR2 FNYEAQ. The CDR3 runs 15 residues. Findings and caveats of the study: Few patients were studied, so findings need validation in larger groups.

Thawed PBMCs were FACS-sorted into unstimulated CD4+CD25+CD127- regulatory T cells, CD4+CD25- non-regulatory cells, CD4 and CD8 cells. Note on this clone: Its target is unknown. The CDR3 end lies 3 residues beyond the end of the read and is filled in from the germline J gene.

The sample consisted of CD8+ T cells from blood, taken before the transplant. The receptor's source is a human donor who received a combined kidney and bone marrow transplant. The chain recombines TRBV7-6 with TRBJ2-7; 13 nucleotides align to TRBD2. The covered CDR3 bases are TGTGCCAGCAGCTCCGGACTAGCGGGAGTGGGCGAG. Its protein product is CASSSGLAGVGE. The full CDR3 protein reads CASSSGLAGVGEQYF.